This T cell receptor (beta chain) was obtained from a study of CD8+CD57+ T cells in acquired aplastic anemia. The V gene end was trimmed by 5 bases and the J gene end by 3 bases; junction bases not matched to a gene: 1. Germline V gene lookup returns CDR1 SQVTM and CDR2 ANQGSEA. The CDR3 has 13 residues. Profiling of TCR beta VDJ combinations and CDR3 sequences used genomic DNA as template. TCRdb recomputed calls from the reads with MiXCR, one row per CDR3 protein. The sample records roughly 180,000 distinct CDR3 sequences, less than 50% being singletons. In patients chosen for sequencing, flow cytometry had shown CD8+CD57+ cell expansion.

This receptor was taken from a human donor with aplastic anemia. The chain links TRBV29-1 to TRBJ2-2; TRBD1 aligns across 9 bases. Source material: sorted CD4+, CD8+, or CD8+CD57+ T cells (not recorded which) from PBMCs. For the CDR3, the DNA is TGCAGCGTTCGGGACAGGGACACCGGGGAGCTGTTTTTT. The encoded protein is CSVRDRDTGELFF.